Following are 22 T cell receptor beta chains from one sample sequenced in a study of regulatory T cells in long-lasting Graves disease. Through Arm-PCR of CDR3 regions and iRepertoire HTBI primers, TCR beta libraries were built. TCRdb passed the multiplex PCR reads through MiXCR, listing each CDR3 protein once. The table records about 440,000 distinct CDR3 sequences, about 16% of them present only once. Time point noted: newly diagnosed GD, antithyroid drugs for less than 3 months. RNA isolated from PBMCs was used to make the TCR library. This same sample was also taken into another study, of T cells in Graves' hyperthyroidism and ophthalmopathy.

Sequenced here: peripheral blood mononuclear cells (PBMCs), sampled at new diagnosis, from a patient treated with antithyroid drugs. These receptors came from a woman aged 18-29 years with Graves disease.

This clonotype was counted many times. This rearrangement joins TRBV2 to TRBJ2-5, with 14 bases aligning to TRBD2. Germline V gene lookup returns CDR1 SNHLY and CDR2 FYNNEI. CDR3 length equals 17 residues. The V segment lost 6 bases and the J segment 2 bases; nucleotides outside the gene matches: 8. CDR3 region: CASSRSGTSGSQETQYF. CDR3 DNA: TGTGCCAGCAGCCGATCCGGGACTAGCGGGAGTCAAGAGACCCAGTACTTC.

In its sample, this clonotype was seen many times. The J gene is TRBJ1-2, the V gene TRBV28; D not resolved. V gave up 5 bases and J gave up 7 bases, with 11 bases separating them. The CDR3 covers 12 residues. The germline CDR1 and CDR2 sequences are MDHEN and SYDVKM. CDR3 protein: CASSASRGGYTF. DNA for the CDR3: TGTGCCAGCAGTGCCAGCCGAGGTGGCTACACCTTC.

This clonotype has a count of ten or more. The chain employs TRBV5-4 and TRBJ2-5; a weak D match, TRBD2 (5 bases). V was pared by 1 base and J by 1 base, with 14 bases between. This CDR3 is built from 16 residues. Germline-derived CDR1 and CDR2 are SGHNT and YYREEE (reference sequence). DNA for the CDR3: TGTGCCAGCAGCTTGTCGCTAGCCCTGGTCCAAGAGACCCAGTACTTC. It encodes CASSLSLALVQETQYF.

This rearrangement joins TRBV7-3 to TRBJ2-7; 7 bases align to TRBD1. CDR1 is SGHTA, CDR2 FQGTGA, per germline. Trimming removed 4 bases from V and 6 bases from J; junction bases left unmatched: 6. The CDR3 runs 13 residues. CDR3 in amino acids: CASSSSQGSEQYF. The CDR3, as DNA: TGTGCCAGCAGCTCCTCACAGGGGTCCGAGCAGTACTTC. Supplemented by reference TRBV7-3 and TRBJ2-7, the full variable domain reads GAGVSQTPSNKVTEKGKYVELRCDPISGHTALYWYRQSLGQGPEFLIYFQGTGAADDSGLPNDRFFAVRPEGSVSTLKIQRTERGDSAVYLCASSSSQGSEQYFGPGTRLTVT.

The CDR3 loop is CASSPPTSGNSYNEQFF. CDR3 DNA sequence: TGTGCCAGCTCACCACCTACTAGCGGGAACTCCTACAATGAGCAGTTCTTC. V and J are TRBV18 and TRBJ2-1; TRBD2 aligns across 10 bases. Unmatched junction bases numbered 2, after V lost 0 bases and J lost 0 bases. Per the germline V gene, CDR1 is KGHSH and CDR2 is LQKENI. The CDR3 loop spans 17 amino acids.

This clonotype has ten or more counts. The rearrangement uses TRBV6-2 or TRBV6-3 and TRBJ2-1; possible D gene TRBD1, 6 bases. V was clipped by 6 bases and J by 6 bases, with 15 bases between them. The germline CDR1 and CDR2 sequences are MNHEY and SVGEGT. The CDR3 is made up of 14 amino acids. The CDR3 here is CASRQNRVANEQFF. CDR3 bases: TGTGCCAGCAGGCAAAACAGGGTAGCCAATGAGCAGTTCTTC.

This clonotype was found a few times. One junction end disagrees with the germline gene, perhaps due to a read error. This sequence joins TRBV19 and TRBJ1-5, with 7 bases matching TRBD1. CDR1 is LNHDA and CDR2 is SQIVND in the germline V gene (reference sequence). The CDR3 spans 17 residues. The CDR3 protein is CASSPGVGQLGNQPQHF. The CDR3 DNA sequence: TGTGCCAGTAGCCCCGGTGTGGGACAGCTGGGCAATCAACCCCAGCATTTT.

This clonotype was seen repeatedly, ten times or more. This rearrangement joins TRBV29-1 to TRBJ2-1; D is perhaps TRBD2 (5 bases). The CDR3 has 14 amino acids. Per the germline V gene, CDR1 is SQVTM and CDR2 is ANQGSEA. Trimming removed 7 bases at V and 3 bases at J, with 16 bases between. CDR3 DNA sequence: TGCAGCGCTGGAGACTACATACTCTACAATGAGCAGTTCTTC. Its protein is CSAGDYILYNEQFF.

This chain links TRBV18 with TRBJ1-1; 8 positions match TRBD1. The length of the CDR3 is 16 residues. V lost 3 bases and J lost 3; bases outside the gene matches: 9. Germline-derived CDR1 and CDR2 are KGHSH and LQKENI. The CDR3 is CASSPLHGQGHTEAFF. In DNA form, the CDR3 reads TGTGCCAGCTCACCCCTTCATGGACAGGGTCACACTGAAGCTTTCTTT.

This clonotype was picked up many times. The chain's CDR3 is CASSVAGSYEQYF. Written as DNA, the CDR3 is TGCGCCAGCAGCGTGGCAGGCTCCTACGAGCAGTACTTC. This chain links TRBV5-1 with TRBJ2-7; D remains unclear. V gave up 4 bases and J gave up 0 bases, with 8 bases separating them. CDR3 length equals 13 residues. Germline V gene data show CDR1 as SGHRS and CDR2 as YFSETQ.

The V and J genes are TRBV15 and TRBJ1-3; no firm D call. The V end was cut by 0 bases, the J end by 3 bases, with 12 bases between. The germline V gene encodes CDR1 LNHNV and CDR2 YYDKDF (reference sequence). The CDR3 sequence is 16 residues long. The CDR3 DNA is TGTGCCACCAGCAGAGATAAGCCGGGGTTTGGAAACACCATATATTTT. As protein: CATSRDKPGFGNTIYF.

This clonotype was counted only a few times. The CDR3 reads CASSLALMRGGAGRTGELFF. The CDR3 bases are TGTGCCAGCAGCTTAGCGCTAATGAGGGGTGGAGCGGGAAGGACCGGGGAGCTGTTTTTT. The genes are TRBV7-2 and TRBJ2-2, with 7 bases matching TRBD2. Trimming at V came to 0 bases and at J to 5 bases, leaving 18 bases not matched to a gene. The CDR3 covers 20 residues. Germline CDR1 and CDR2: SGHTA and FQGNSA.

This clonotype was detected many times. CDR3 nucleotides: TGTGCCAGCAGGCAACTTTGGGGCGAGCAGTACTTC. Its translation: CASRQLWGEQYF. The gene calls are TRBV12-3 or TRBV12-4 and TRBJ2-7; D ambiguous. The CDR3 contains 12 residues. Deletions cut 6 bases from V and 6 bases from J, with 12 bases between.

This clonotype occurred many times. The V gene is TRBV20-1, the J gene TRBJ2-2; D is ambiguous. Between the trimmed V and J ends, which lost 6 bases and 2 bases, there was a span of 16 bases. This CDR3 comprises 15 residues. Germline assignment: CDR1 DFQATT and CDR2 SNEGSKA (reference sequence). CDR3 amino acids: CSAVPRDLNTGELFF. The CDR3 coding sequence is TGCAGTGCCGTCCCCCGAGACCTCAACACCGGGGAGCTGTTTTTT.

This clonotype was seen many times. The chain is built from TRBV15 and TRBJ2-7; TRBD2 aligns across 7 bases. Looked up from germline, CDR1 is LNHNV and CDR2 is YYDKDF (reference sequence). The V and J ends lost 2 bases and 2 bases, in that order; junction bases with no gene match: 6. This CDR3 comprises 15 residues. This chain's CDR3 is CATSRSGTQAYEQYF. The DNA for the CDR3 is TGTGCCACCAGCAGAAGCGGGACTCAGGCCTACGAGCAGTACTTC. The entire variable domain, with the rest obtained from reference TRBV15 and TRBJ2-7, is as follows: DAMVIQNPRYQVTQFGKPVTLSCSQTLNHNVMYWYQQKSSQAPKLLFHYYDKDFNNEADTPDNFQSRRPNTSFCFLDIRSPGLGDTAMYLCATSRSGTQAYEQYFGPGTRLTVT.

Many counts were recorded for this clonotype. The chain combines TRBV20-1 with TRBJ2-1; TRBD1 agrees at 11 bases. Losses at the gene ends were 0 bases for V and 7 bases for J; bases not matched to a gene: 5. This CDR3 contains 15 residues. Looked up from germline, CDR1 is DFQATT and CDR2 is SNEGSKA (reference sequence). For the CDR3, the DNA is TGCAGTGCTAGAGATTTCCGGGACAGGGGGAATGAGCAGTTCTTC. Protein product: CSARDFRDRGNEQFF.

The chain joins TRBV25-1 to TRBJ2-5, with D unclear. V lost 0 bases to trimming and J lost 4 bases, with 3 bases between them. CDR1 and CDR2 (germline): MGHDK, SYGVNS. CDR3 size: 12 residues. The CDR3 loop reads CASSEYGETQYF. CDR3 in DNA: TGTGCCAGCAGTGAATATGGAGAGACCCAGTACTTC.

This clonotype turned up a few times. This chain links TRBV7-2 with TRBJ2-3; D uncertain. V was trimmed by 2 bases and J by 4 bases, leaving 10 bases between them. Germline CDR1 SGHTA, CDR2 FQGNSA. This CDR3 contains 14 residues. CDR3 amino acids: CASSLLVGADTQYF. CDR3 nucleotides: TGTGCCAGCAGCTTATTGGTAGGCGCAGATACGCAGTATTTT.

This clonotype turned up a few times. The chain couples TRBV2 to TRBJ1-6; D possibly corresponds to TRBD1 (6 bases). Trimming cost V 5 bases and J 9 bases, with 14 bases left between them. This CDR3 contains 14 residues. The germline gives CDR1 SNHLY, CDR2 FYNNEI. Written as DNA, the CDR3 is TGTGCCAGCAGTTCAGGAGGGGGAACTTCACCCCTCCACTTT. Encoded protein: CASSSGGGTSPLHF. The whole variable domain, remainder taken from reference TRBV2 and TRBJ1-6, is EPEVTQTPSHQVTQMGQEVILRCVPISNHLYFYWYRQILGQKVEFLVSFYNNEISEKSEIFDDQFSVERPDGSNFTLKIRSTKLEDSAMYFCASSSGGGTSPLHFGNGTRLTVT.

This clonotype showed up many times. J is TRBJ2-7 and V is TRBV6-5; the D gene is possibly TRBD2 (5 bases). V was trimmed by 0 bases and J by 4 bases, leaving 16 bases between them. Germline V gene data show CDR1 as MNHEY and CDR2 as SVGAGI. This CDR3 spans 16 amino acids. CDR3 residues: CASSYSGLTSVYEQYF. In DNA form, the CDR3 reads TGTGCCAGCAGTTACTCAGGACTCACCTCCGTGTACGAGCAGTACTTC.

This chain uses TRBV10-1 with TRBJ2-7; 7 bases agree with TRBD1. With 5 bases clipped from V and 8 bases from J, the junction kept 6 bases outside the gene matches. This CDR3 has 12 residues. The V gene's germline CDR1 is WNHNN and CDR2 SYGVQD (reference sequence). The CDR3 coding sequence is TGCGCCAGCAGTCCCGCGACAGGGAAGCAGTACTTC. Its protein product is CASSPATGKQYF.

This clonotype was counted a few times. The V gene is TRBV14, the J gene TRBJ1-4, with D possibly being TRBD1 (6 bases). This CDR3 is built from 15 residues. Trimming pared 7 bases from V and 0 bases from J, leaving 12 bases between. Germline lookup yields CDR1 SGHDN and CDR2 FVKESK. CDR3 nucleotides: TGTGCCAGCAACGGGGGACAAGCAACTAATGAAAAACTGTTTTTT. Its translation is CASNGGQATNEKLFF.